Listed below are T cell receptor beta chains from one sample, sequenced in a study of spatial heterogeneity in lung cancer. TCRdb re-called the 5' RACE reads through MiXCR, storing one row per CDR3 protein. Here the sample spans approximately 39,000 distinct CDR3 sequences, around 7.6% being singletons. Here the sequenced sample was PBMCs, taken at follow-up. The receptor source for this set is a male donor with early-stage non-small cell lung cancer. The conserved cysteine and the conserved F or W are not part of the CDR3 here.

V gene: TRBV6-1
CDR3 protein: ASSIDTPSGANVLT

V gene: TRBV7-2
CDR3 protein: ASSPPGLAYNEQF

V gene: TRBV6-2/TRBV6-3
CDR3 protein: ASRPGLAGMETQY

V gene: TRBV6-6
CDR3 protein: ASALTSGLSYNEQF

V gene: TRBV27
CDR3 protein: ASSSYQGAGYEQY

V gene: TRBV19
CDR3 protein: ASSLDGAEWEAF

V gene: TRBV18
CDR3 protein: ASSPPLDRDNQPQH

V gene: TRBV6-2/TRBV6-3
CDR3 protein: ASSYRISYEQY

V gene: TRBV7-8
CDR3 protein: ASSLDPGTTLNQPQH

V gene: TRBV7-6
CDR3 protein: ASSLGGSGVTDTQY

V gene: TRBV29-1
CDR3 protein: SVGGGAYEQY

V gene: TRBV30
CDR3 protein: AWSGEKGNTEAF

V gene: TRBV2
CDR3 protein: ASREAGGVETQY

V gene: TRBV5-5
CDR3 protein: ASSLRPDSAGGSGGYT

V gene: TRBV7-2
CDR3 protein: ASSAGTSGGAGDTQY

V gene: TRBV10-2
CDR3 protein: ASFGVSGGPNTQY

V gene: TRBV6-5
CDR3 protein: ASSYSGTGGFSGANVLT

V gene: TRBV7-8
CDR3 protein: ASSLGGKETQY